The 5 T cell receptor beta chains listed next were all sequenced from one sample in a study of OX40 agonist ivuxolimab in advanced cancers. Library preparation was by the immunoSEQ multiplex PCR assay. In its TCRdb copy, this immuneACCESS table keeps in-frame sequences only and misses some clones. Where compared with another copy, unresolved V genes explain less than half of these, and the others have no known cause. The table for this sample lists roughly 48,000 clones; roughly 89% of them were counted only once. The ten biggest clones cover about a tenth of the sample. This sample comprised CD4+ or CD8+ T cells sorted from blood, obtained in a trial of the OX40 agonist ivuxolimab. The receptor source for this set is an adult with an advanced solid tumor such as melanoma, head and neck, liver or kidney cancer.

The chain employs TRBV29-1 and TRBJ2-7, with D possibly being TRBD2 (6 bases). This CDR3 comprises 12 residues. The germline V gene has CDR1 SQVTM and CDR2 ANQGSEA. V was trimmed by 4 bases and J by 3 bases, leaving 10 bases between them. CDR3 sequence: CSVASGVYEQYF. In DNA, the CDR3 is TGCAGCGTTGCATCGGGAGTCTACGAGCAGTACTTC.

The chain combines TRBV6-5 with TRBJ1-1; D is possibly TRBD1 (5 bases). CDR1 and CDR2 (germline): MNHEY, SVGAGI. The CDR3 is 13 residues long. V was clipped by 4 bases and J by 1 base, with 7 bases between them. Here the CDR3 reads CASSSTGNTEAFF. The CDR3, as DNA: TGTGCCAGCAGTTCTACAGGGAACACTGAAGCTTTCTTT.

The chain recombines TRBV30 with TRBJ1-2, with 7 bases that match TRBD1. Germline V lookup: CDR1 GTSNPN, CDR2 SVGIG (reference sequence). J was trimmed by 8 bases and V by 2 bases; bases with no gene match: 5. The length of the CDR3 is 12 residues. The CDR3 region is CAWSSTGSGYTF. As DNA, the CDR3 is TGTGCCTGGAGTTCGACAGGGTCCGGCTACACCTTC.

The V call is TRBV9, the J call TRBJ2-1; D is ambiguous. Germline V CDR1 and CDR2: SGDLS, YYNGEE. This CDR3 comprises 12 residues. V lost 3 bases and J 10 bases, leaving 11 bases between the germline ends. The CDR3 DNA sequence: TGTGCCAGCAGCGCCCACGTGGACGAGCAGTTCTTC. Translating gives CASSAHVDEQFF.

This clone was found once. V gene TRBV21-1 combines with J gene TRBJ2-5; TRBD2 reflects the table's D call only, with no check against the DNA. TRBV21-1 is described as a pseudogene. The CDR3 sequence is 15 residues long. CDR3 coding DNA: TGTGCCAGCAGCATCGGCGGGAGGGCCCCAGAGACCCAGTACTTC. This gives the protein CASSIGGRAPETQYF.